Listed here are 29 T cell receptor beta chains from one sample, sequenced in a study of shared clonotypes between healthy human individuals. Data came from immunoSEQ multiplex PCR; TCRdb stores just in-frame clones and leaves some out. Of 950,000 to 1,100,000 clones listed, around 78% are singletons. The sample taken for sequencing was memory CD4+ T cells from PBMCs. Sample subset: CD45RA-negative fraction. These receptors all come from a man aged 18 to 29 in good health. Some clones in this sample may be carry-over from other donors' samples.

This clone was detected only once. This sequence joins TRBV7-5 and TRBJ2-7; TRBD1 is the table's D call and was not checked against the DNA. TRBV7-5 is designated a pseudogene. The CDR3 loop spans 16 amino acids. DNA for the CDR3: TGTGCCAGAAGTAACGTTGCTAGGACAGAGACCTACGAGCAGTACTTC. It is translated as CARSNVARTETYEQYF.

This clone came up a few times. The chain joins TRBV14 to TRBJ2-7, with D possibly called TRBD1 or TRBD2 (5 bases each). CDR1 SGHDN and CDR2 FVKESK come from the germline V gene. The CDR3 is 16 residues long. V lost 1 base, J lost 2 bases, and 15 bases lay in between. DNA for the CDR3: TGTGCCAGCAGCCAAGTATCTTTGGGACGCGCCTACGAGCAGTACTTC. Translating it yields CASSQVSLGRAYEQYF. The whole variable domain, filled in from reference TRBV14 and TRBJ2-7, reads EAGVTQFPSHSVIEKGQTVTLRCDPISGHDNLYWYRRVMGKEIKFLLHFVKESKQDESGMPNNRFLAERTGGTYSTLKVQPAELEDSGVYFCASSQVSLGRAYEQYFGPGTRLTVT.

This clone was detected only once. V gene TRBV28 combines with J gene TRBJ1-2; 9 bases are shared with TRBD1. Per germline, CDR1 MDHEN and CDR2 SYDVKM. Unmatched junction bases numbered 15, after V lost 6 bases and J lost 7 bases. There are 16 residues in the CDR3. The CDR3 region is CASRRVSGTGLRGYTF. DNA of the CDR3: TGTGCCAGCAGACGGGTCTCGGGGACAGGGTTACGTGGCTACACCTTC.

This rearrangement joins TRBV30 to TRBJ2-2; 7 nucleotides line up with TRBD1. The CDR3 length is 14 residues. The V and J ends lost 2 bases and 5 bases, in that order; junction bases with no gene match: 5. CDR1 and CDR2 from the germline V gene are GTSNPN and SVGIG (reference sequence). In DNA, the CDR3 is TGTGCCTGGAGTCCGGGACAGATAACCGGGGAGCTGTTTTTT. Encoded protein: CAWSPGQITGELFF.

A note on this clone: In the same sample, other DNA sequences code for this CDR3. The J gene is TRBJ1-1, the V gene TRBV29-1; no clear D gene. The CDR3 totals 10 residues. Germline CDR1 SQVTM, CDR2 ANQGSEA. The V gene lost 6 bases and the J gene lost 2 bases, with 4 bases spanning the gap. The CDR3 DNA sequence: TGCAGCGTGGTCAACACTGAAGCTTTCTTT. Amino acids: CSVVNTEAFF.

This clone was found once. The V call is TRBV5-1, the J call TRBJ2-5; D is perhaps TRBD1 (5 bases). CDR1 SGHRS and CDR2 YFSETQ come from the germline V gene. V gave up 0 bases and J gave up 5 bases, with 17 bases separating them. CDR3 length: 16 residues. CDR3: CASSLEGMGYRETQYF. In DNA form, the CDR3 reads TGCGCCAGCAGCTTGGAGGGGATGGGGTATCGGGAGACCCAGTACTTC. Together with reference TRBV5-1 and TRBJ2-5, the CDR3 gives the full variable domain: KAGVTQTPRYLIKTRGQQVTLSCSPISGHRSVSWYQQTPGQGLQFLFEYFSETQRNKGNFPGRFSGRQFSNSRSEMNVSTLELGDSALYLCASSLEGMGYRETQYFGPGTRLLVL.

The sample holds a few counts of this clone. The chain links TRBV7-9 to TRBJ2-2; a weak D match, TRBD1 (5 bases). Germline V gene lookup returns CDR1 SEHNR and CDR2 FQNEAQ (reference sequence). This CDR3 is 14 amino acids long. V lost 6 bases and J 2 bases, leaving 10 bases between the germline ends. CDR3 protein: CASRFTGNTGELFF. The DNA for the CDR3 is TGTGCCAGCAGATTCACAGGAAACACCGGGGAGCTGTTTTTT.

The J gene is TRBJ2-7, the V gene TRBV6-5, with TRBD1 as a possible D gene (6 bases). In germline, CDR1 is MNHEY, CDR2 SVGAGI. The CDR3 is 14 amino acids. V shed 5 bases and J shed 7 bases, with 18 bases lying between them. CDR3 sequence (DNA): TGTGCCAGCAGTAGGGACAACGTTGGTAAGGAGCAGTACTTC. As protein: CASSRDNVGKEQYF.

In regard to this clone: The sample holds other DNA sequences that translate to the same CDR3. V is TRBV2 and J is TRBJ2-7, with 10 bases aligning to TRBD1. This CDR3 is built from 14 residues. Trimming removed 5 bases from V and 3 bases from J; junction bases left unmatched: 4. Germline lookup yields CDR1 SNHLY and CDR2 FYNNEI. The CDR3, as DNA: TGTGCCAGCAGTAAAGGACAGGGGGGCTACGAGCAGTACTTC. It is translated as CASSKGQGGYEQYF.

Only one count was recorded for this clone. This chain connects TRBV6-5 to TRBJ2-2, with D possibly being TRBD1 (6 bases). Trimming stripped 10 bases from V and 3 bases from J, with 15 bases between. CDR1 and CDR2 (germline): MNHEY, SVGAGI. The CDR3 runs to 14 residues. The CDR3 nucleotides are TGTGCCACCGTCGGGACAAGATACACCGGGGAGCTGTTTTTT. Translation gives CATVGTRYTGELFF.

This clone was seen a few times. The chain combines TRBV7-9 with TRBJ2-1; D is perhaps TRBD1 or TRBD2 (5 bases each). CDR1 SEHNR and CDR2 FQNEAQ come from the germline V gene (reference sequence). This CDR3 has 15 residues. V lost 5 bases and J 6 bases, leaving 17 bases between the germline ends. The CDR3 sequence: CASSPPGQRLNEQFF. The CDR3 DNA is TGTGCCAGCAGCCCTCCGGGGCAGCGGCTCAATGAGCAGTTCTTC.

The genes are TRBV5-1 and TRBJ2-3; possibly TRBD1 for D (6 bases). V shed 2 bases and J shed 4 bases, with 11 bases lying between them. CDR1 is SGHRS, CDR2 YFSETQ, per germline. This CDR3 spans 14 amino acids. The DNA for the CDR3 is TGCGCCAGCAGCTTAGGGGGTAGCCCAGATACGCAGTATTTT. Translation gives CASSLGGSPDTQYF.

This chain joins TRBV4-3 and TRBJ2-1; D remains ambiguous. Trimming removed 1 base at V and 4 bases at J, with 14 bases between. Germline CDR1 is LGHNA and CDR2 is YSLEER. This CDR3 comprises 16 residues. For the CDR3, the DNA is TGCGCCAGCAGCCAAGGTAGGGCGGATCTTTACAATGAGCAGTTCTTC. It codes for CASSQGRADLYNEQFF.

In the case of this clone: The identical CDR3 is also encoded by other nucleotide sequences in the sample. This CDR3 reads CASSLGGSSSYEQYF. In DNA form, the CDR3 reads TGCGCCAGCAGCTTGGGAGGGAGCAGCTCCTACGAGCAGTACTTC. The chain joins TRBV5-1 to TRBJ2-7, with D maybe TRBD2 (5 bases). CDR1 and CDR2 (germline): SGHRS, YFSETQ. The V end was cut by 0 bases, the J end by 0 bases, with 10 bases between. This CDR3 comprises 15 residues. Using reference TRBV5-1 and TRBJ2-7 for the parts outside the CDR3, the full variable domain is KAGVTQTPRYLIKTRGQQVTLSCSPISGHRSVSWYQQTPGQGLQFLFEYFSETQRNKGNFPGRFSGRQFSNSRSEMNVSTLELGDSALYLCASSLGGSSSYEQYFGPGTRLTVT.

The chain recombines TRBV4-1 with TRBJ2-7; 9 bases fit TRBD1. The CDR3 contains 16 residues. The germline gives CDR1 MGHRA, CDR2 YSYEKL. The V segment lost 1 base and the J segment 2 bases; nucleotides outside the gene matches: 6. CDR3 nucleotides: TGCGCCAGCAGCCAAGCGAGGGGACAGGGAACCTACGAGCAGTACTTC. Protein: CASSQARGQGTYEQYF.

The chain is built from TRBV5-6 and TRBJ1-2; D uncertain. This CDR3 region has 14 residues. The V end was cut by 4 bases, the J end by 6 bases, with 16 bases between. From germline, CDR1 is SGHDT and CDR2 YYEEEE. CDR3 loop: CASSRLDKNNGYTF. The CDR3 coding sequence is TGTGCCAGCAGCCGACTTGACAAGAATAATGGCTACACCTTC.

Regarding this clone: Other DNA sequences in this sample translate to the same CDR3. J is TRBJ2-7 and V is TRBV6-5; 9 nucleotides line up with TRBD1. The CDR3 is made up of 14 amino acids. Germline V gene lookup returns CDR1 MNHEY and CDR2 SVGAGI. V was pared by 6 bases and J by 3 bases, with 6 bases of the junction left unmatched. CDR3 loop: CASRTPGQGYEQYF. In DNA form, the CDR3 reads TGTGCCAGCAGGACTCCGGGACAGGGCTACGAGCAGTACTTC.

This clone was counted ten times or more. The gene calls are TRBV2 and TRBJ2-2; 8 positions agree with TRBD1. The CDR3 is 15 amino acids. CDR1 SNHLY and CDR2 FYNNEI come from the germline V gene. Trimming removed 4 bases from V and 5 bases from J; junction bases left unmatched: 6. CDR3 DNA: TGTGCCAGCAGTGTTGGAACAGGGGGGACCGGGGAGCTGTTTTTT. It is translated as CASSVGTGGTGELFF.

This clone has only a few counts. The chain recombines TRBV5-1 with TRBJ2-7, with D perhaps TRBD2 (6 bases). V was shortened by 5 bases and J by 6 bases, with 15 bases between the two germline ends. This CDR3 comprises 13 residues. CDR1 SGHRS and CDR2 YFSETQ come from the germline V gene. This chain's CDR3 is CASSVRDASEQYF. Here the CDR3 DNA reads TGCGCCAGCAGTGTGCGGGACGCTTCCGAGCAGTACTTC.

The rearrangement joins TRBV11-2 to TRBJ2-1; 7 nucleotides match TRBD1. CDR1 is SGHAT and CDR2 is FQNNGV in the germline V gene. V gave up 5 bases and J gave up 3 bases; unmatched junction bases: 7. The CDR3 totals 15 residues. The CDR3 DNA sequence: TGTGCCAGCAGCCCACTAAGGGGGCGCTACAATGAGCAGTTCTTC. Translating it yields CASSPLRGRYNEQFF. Full variable domain (remainder filled in from reference TRBV11-2 and TRBJ2-1): EAGVAQSPRYKIIEKRQSVAFWCNPISGHATLYWYQQILGQGPKLLIQFQNNGVVDDSQLPKDRFSAERLKGVDSTLKIQPAKLEDSAVYLCASSPLRGRYNEQFFGPGTRLTVL.

V is TRBV5-1 and J is TRBJ2-5; 8 bases fit TRBD2. The CDR3 totals 16 residues. Losses at the gene ends were 6 bases for V and 5 bases for J; bases not matched to a gene: 15. Germline CDR1 is SGHRS and CDR2 is YFSETQ. DNA of the CDR3: TGCGCCAGCAAGAAAGGGGCTAGCGGGCCCAGGGAGACCCAGTACTTC. Translating it yields CASKKGASGPRETQYF.

This chain uses TRBV9 with TRBJ2-7; D might be TRBD1 (6 bases). With 4 bases removed from V and 3 bases from J, the gap between germline ends came to 17 bases. Germline V gives CDR1 SGDLS, CDR2 YYNGEE. The CDR3 is 15 amino acids. For the CDR3, the DNA is TGTGCCAGCAGCCCCCAGCCGACAGGCTTCTACGAGCAGTACTTC. It encodes CASSPQPTGFYEQYF.

The chain has TRBV7-9 and TRBJ2-3, with 13 bases aligning to TRBD2. V dropped 1 base and J dropped 4; count of bases not matched to a gene: 8. Germline loops: CDR1 SEHNR, CDR2 FQNEAQ (reference sequence). The CDR3 is made up of 18 amino acids. CDR3 coding DNA: TGTGCCAGCAGCTTAGGGACTAGCGGGAGAGGGTTGGCAGATACGCAGTATTTT. Its translation: CASSLGTSGRGLADTQYF. The whole variable domain, remainder taken from reference TRBV7-9 and TRBJ2-3, is DTGVSQNPRHKITKRGQNVTFRCDPISEHNRLYWYRQTLGQGPEFLTYFQNEAQLEKSRLLSDRFSAERPKGSFSTLEIQRTEQGDSAMYLCASSLGTSGRGLADTQYFGPGTRLTVL.

The chain employs TRBV6-5 and TRBJ1-4, with D possibly matching TRBD1 (5 bases). The V end lost 6 bases, the J end lost 6 bases, and 17 bases lay between the germline ends. Per the germline V gene, CDR1 is MNHEY and CDR2 is SVGAGI. The CDR3 consists of 15 residues. The CDR3 loop is CASSPGGRGDEKLFF. The CDR3, as DNA: TGTGCCAGCAGCCCGGGGGGTAGGGGCGATGAAAAACTGTTTTTT.

The chain joins TRBV6-1 to TRBJ2-7; no clear D. The germline gives CDR1 MNHNS, CDR2 SASEGT. V was cut by 3 bases and J by 3 bases, with 6 bases left in between. This CDR3 region has 12 residues. In DNA form, the CDR3 reads TGTGCCAGCAGTGACCTCTACTACGAGCAGTACTTC. Protein product: CASSDLYYEQYF.

The rearrangement links TRBV28 to TRBJ2-7, with 7 bases lining up with TRBD1. The CDR3 length is 14 residues. Germline V lookup: CDR1 MDHEN, CDR2 SYDVKM. The J segment lost 0 bases and the V segment lost 4 bases, leaving 3 bases of the junction unmatched. The CDR3 DNA reads as TGTGCCAGCAGTTCCCGGGACAGCTCCTACGAGCAGTACTTC. Its translation is CASSSRDSSYEQYF.

The J gene is TRBJ1-5, the V gene TRBV27, with unresolved D. The CDR3 spans 12 residues. The V gene's germline CDR1 is MNHEY and CDR2 SMNVEV (reference sequence). V was cut by 7 bases and J by 7 bases, with 11 bases left in between. DNA for the CDR3: TGTGCCAGCACCCTTCTGGGGCAGCCCCAGCATTTT. Translated, it gives CASTLLGQPQHF.

Many counts were recorded for this clone. The J gene is TRBJ2-5, the V gene TRBV7-8, with D unclear. The CDR3 runs 14 residues. The V gene's germline CDR1 is SGHVS and CDR2 FQNEAQ. Trimming shortened V by 0 bases and J by 7 bases, and 12 bases separated the two germline ends. The CDR3 nucleotides read TGTGCCAGCAGCTTAGCGCTGTTATGGGGGACCCAGTACTTC. The encoded protein is CASSLALLWGTQYF.

The chain combines TRBV7-2 with TRBJ1-1; no clear D. The germline CDR1 and CDR2 sequences are SGHTA and FQGNSA. The CDR3 covers 13 residues. Trimming removed 3 bases from V and 7 bases from J, with 12 bases in between. The CDR3 reads CASSLGGLGEAFF. In DNA form, the CDR3 reads TGTGCCAGCAGCTTGGGAGGGTTGGGTGAAGCTTTCTTT.